Listed below are T cell receptor beta chains from one sample, sequenced in a study of T cells in Graves' hyperthyroidism and ophthalmopathy. TCRdb ran MiXCR on the multiplex PCR reads and lists one entry per CDR3 protein. There are 300,000 to 450,000 distinct CDR3 sequences in the sample; about 18% occur only once, and 35% to 50% lies in the top ten. The sample consisted of blood. The receptors stem from a man between 18 and 29 years old with Graves' ophthalmopathy. The CDR3 runs from the conserved cysteine through the conserved F or W. A D gene is named only where the DNA matches it firmly. The size entry is marked missing in some rows and otherwise reads once, few, many or a size class.

j_gene: TRBJ2-1; d_gene: -; v_gene: TRBV12-3/TRBV12-4; abundance: many; len: 14; CDR3nt: TGTGCCAGCAGTTTTCCTCAGGGGAAGCATGAGCAGTTCTTC; CDR3aa: CASSFPQGKHEQFF
j_gene: TRBJ1-2; d_gene: TRBD1; v_gene: TRBV6-1; abundance: -; len: 14; CDR3nt: TGTGCCAGCTATACAGGGGATTATGCCTATGGCTACACCTTC; CDR3aa: CASYTGDYAYGYTF
j_gene: TRBJ2-3; d_gene: TRBD2; v_gene: TRBV20-1; abundance: many; len: 18; CDR3nt: TGCAGTGCCAAAAGCCCCTTATTAGCGGGGGCCTCACGAGATACGCAGTATTTT; CDR3aa: CSAKSPLLAGASRDTQYF
j_gene: TRBJ2-7; d_gene: -; v_gene: TRBV12-3/TRBV12-4; abundance: many; len: 17; CDR3nt: TGTGCCAGCAGTAAGATCAGGGGCCGTTACCAATCCTACGAGCAGTACTTC; CDR3aa: CASSKIRGRYQSYEQYF
j_gene: TRBJ2-6; d_gene: TRBD1; v_gene: TRBV10-2; abundance: -; len: 17; CDR3nt: TGCGCCAGCACCCCGGGACAGAGCGGCTCTGGGGCCAACGTCCTGACTTTC; CDR3aa: CASTPGQSGSGANVLTF
j_gene: TRBJ2-5; d_gene: -; v_gene: TRBV7-2; abundance: many; len: 12; CDR3nt: TGTGCCAGCAGCATCCTGGGGGAGACCCAGTACTTC; CDR3aa: CASSILGETQYF
j_gene: TRBJ1-1; d_gene: -; v_gene: TRBV19; abundance: -; len: 14; CDR3nt: TGTGCCACCTCAAGACTGACAATGAACACTGAAGCTTTCTTT; CDR3aa: CATSRLTMNTEAFF
j_gene: TRBJ1-6; d_gene: -; v_gene: TRBV7-8; abundance: -; len: 16; CDR3nt: TGTGCCAGCAGCTCCAAAGTACGACGGGGGGATTCACCCCTCCACTTT; CDR3aa: CASSSKVRRGDSPLHF
j_gene: TRBJ2-7; d_gene: -; v_gene: TRBV5-8; abundance: few; len: 14; CDR3nt: TGTGCCAGCAGCTGGGACGGGGGGCCCTACGAGCAGTACTTC; CDR3aa: CASSWDGGPYEQYF
j_gene: TRBJ2-5; d_gene: TRBD1; v_gene: TRBV7-9; abundance: many; len: 16; CDR3nt: TGTGCCAGCAGTCACCCTAGGGACAGGGGCATAGAGACCCAGTACTTC; CDR3aa: CASSHPRDRGIETQYF
j_gene: TRBJ2-3; d_gene: TRBD1; v_gene: TRBV24-1; abundance: -; len: 17; CDR3nt: TGTGCCACCAGTGAGCCGGTGACAGGGGGGGAAACAGATACGCAGTATTTT; CDR3aa: CATSEPVTGGETDTQYF
j_gene: TRBJ1-1; d_gene: TRBD1; v_gene: TRBV15; abundance: -; len: 16; CDR3nt: TGTGCCACCAGGAGAGTGGGGGGGGACAGAAACACTGAAGCTTTCTTT; CDR3aa: CATRRVGGDRNTEAFF
j_gene: TRBJ1-1; d_gene: -; v_gene: TRBV7-2; abundance: many; len: 14; CDR3nt: TGTGCCAGCAGCTTAGAGGGGACCCCCCGAGGAGCTTTCTTT; CDR3aa: CASSLEGTPRGAFF
j_gene: TRBJ2-5; d_gene: TRBD2; v_gene: TRBV5-1; abundance: once; len: 14; CDR3nt: TGCGCCAGCAGCTTGTATGGGGGGGAAGAGACCCAGTACTTC; CDR3aa: CASSLYGGEETQYF
j_gene: TRBJ2-3; d_gene: -; v_gene: TRBV5-1; abundance: few; len: 15; CDR3nt: TGCGCCAGCAGCTTGGGTCGGCAGTTCACAGATACGCAGTATTTT; CDR3aa: CASSLGRQFTDTQYF
j_gene: TRBJ1-2; d_gene: -; v_gene: TRBV20-1; abundance: -; len: 13; CDR3nt: TGCAGTGCTTCTCCGGGGCCACAGGGCGGCTACACCTTC; CDR3aa: CSASPGPQGGYTF
j_gene: TRBJ2-3; d_gene: -; v_gene: TRBV15; abundance: -; len: 13; CDR3nt: TGTGCCACCAGCAGAGAAGGTACAGATACGCAGTATTTT; CDR3aa: CATSREGTDTQYF
j_gene: TRBJ2-7; d_gene: -; v_gene: TRBV18; abundance: -; len: 13; CDR3nt: TGTGCCAGCTCACCTAACACGGAGAGGGAGCAGTACTTC; CDR3aa: CASSPNTEREQYF